The present T cell receptor beta chain was sequenced within a study of T cell repertoires in cytomegalovirus infection. Study conclusions and caveats: The study identified carriers of CMV plus the relevant HLA from cumulative public TCR beta family frequency. CMV-specific TCR beta clonotypes restricted by HLA-C were the ones dominating the ex vivo response.

The CDR3 covers 13 residues. V shed 1 base and J shed 6 bases, with 7 bases lying between them. Germline CDR1 and CDR2: SGHVS and FNYEAQ. TCRdb re-called the reads through MiXCR, storing one row per CDR3 protein. Here the sample spans about 440,000 distinct CDR3 sequences, approximately 31% being singletons. Worth noting for this clonotype: Its antigen remains unknown.

Material for sequencing was PBMCs. The V gene is TRBV7-6, the J gene TRBJ2-1; D gene ambiguous. The clonotype originates from a human donor in good health (CMV status not recorded). Some clones in this sample may be carry-over from other donors' samples. The CDR3 protein is CASSLDLSNEQFF. CDR3 sequence (DNA): TGTGCCAGCAGCTTAGACCTCTCCAATGAGCAGTTCTTC.